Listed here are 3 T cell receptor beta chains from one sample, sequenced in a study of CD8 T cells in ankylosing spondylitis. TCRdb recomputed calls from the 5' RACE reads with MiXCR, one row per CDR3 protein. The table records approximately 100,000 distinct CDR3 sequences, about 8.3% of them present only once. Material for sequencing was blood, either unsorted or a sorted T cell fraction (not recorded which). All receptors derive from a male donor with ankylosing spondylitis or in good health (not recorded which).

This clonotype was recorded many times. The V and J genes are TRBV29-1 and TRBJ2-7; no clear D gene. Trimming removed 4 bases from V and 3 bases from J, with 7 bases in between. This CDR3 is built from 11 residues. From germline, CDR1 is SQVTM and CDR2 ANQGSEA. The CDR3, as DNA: TGCAGCGTTGGGAAGGACTACGAGCAGTACTTC. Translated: CSVGKDYEQYF.

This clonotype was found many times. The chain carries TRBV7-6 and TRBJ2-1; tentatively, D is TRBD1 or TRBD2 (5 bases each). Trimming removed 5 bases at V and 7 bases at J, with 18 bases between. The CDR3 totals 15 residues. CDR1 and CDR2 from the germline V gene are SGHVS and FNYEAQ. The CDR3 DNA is TGTGCCAGCAGCCTAGGCCCTAGCAGGGCGAATGAGCAGTTCTTC. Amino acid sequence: CASSLGPSRANEQFF.

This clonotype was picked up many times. The CDR3 DNA reads TGTGCCAGCAGTTACTGGGAGACAGGAACCTATGGCTACACCTTC. Residues: CASSYWETGTYGYTF. The chain recombines TRBV6-2 or TRBV6-3 with TRBJ1-2; D is possibly TRBD1 (6 bases). Germline V gene sequence: CDR1 MNHEY, CDR2 SVGEGT. The CDR3 length is 15 residues. Trimming pared 1 base from V and 4 bases from J, leaving 13 bases between.